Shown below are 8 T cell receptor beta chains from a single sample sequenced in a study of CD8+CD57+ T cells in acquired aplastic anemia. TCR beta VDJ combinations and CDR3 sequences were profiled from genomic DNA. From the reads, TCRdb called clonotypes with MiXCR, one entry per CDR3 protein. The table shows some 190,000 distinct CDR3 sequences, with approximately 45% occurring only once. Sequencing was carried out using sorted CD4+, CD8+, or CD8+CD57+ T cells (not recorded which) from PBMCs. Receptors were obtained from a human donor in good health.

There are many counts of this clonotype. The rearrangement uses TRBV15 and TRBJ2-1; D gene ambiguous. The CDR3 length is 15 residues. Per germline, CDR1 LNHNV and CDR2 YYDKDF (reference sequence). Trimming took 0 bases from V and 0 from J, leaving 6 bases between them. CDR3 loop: CATSREDRSYNEQFF. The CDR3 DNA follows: TGTGCCACCAGCAGAGAGGATCGCTCCTACAATGAGCAGTTCTTC.

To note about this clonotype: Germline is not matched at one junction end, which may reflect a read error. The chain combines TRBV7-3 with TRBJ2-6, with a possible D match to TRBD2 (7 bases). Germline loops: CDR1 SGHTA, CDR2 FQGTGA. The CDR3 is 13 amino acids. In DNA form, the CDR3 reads TGTGCCAGCAGCAGGGGGGGGGGCAACGTCCTGACTTTC. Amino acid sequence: CASSRGGGNVLTF.

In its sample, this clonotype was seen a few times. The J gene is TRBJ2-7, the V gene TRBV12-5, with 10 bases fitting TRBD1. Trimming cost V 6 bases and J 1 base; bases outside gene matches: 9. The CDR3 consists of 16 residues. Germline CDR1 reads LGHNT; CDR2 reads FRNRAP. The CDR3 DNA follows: TGTGCTAGTGGACCCCCGGACAGGGGGATTTCCTACGAGCAGTACTTC. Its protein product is CASGPPDRGISYEQYF.

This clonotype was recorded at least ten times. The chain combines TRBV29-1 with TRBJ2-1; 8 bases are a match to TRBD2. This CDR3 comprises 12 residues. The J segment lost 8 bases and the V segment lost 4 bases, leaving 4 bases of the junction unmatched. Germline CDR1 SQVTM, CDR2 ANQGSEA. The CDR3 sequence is CSVGGRKDEQFF. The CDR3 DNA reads TGCAGCGTTGGCGGGAGGAAAGATGAGCAGTTCTTC.

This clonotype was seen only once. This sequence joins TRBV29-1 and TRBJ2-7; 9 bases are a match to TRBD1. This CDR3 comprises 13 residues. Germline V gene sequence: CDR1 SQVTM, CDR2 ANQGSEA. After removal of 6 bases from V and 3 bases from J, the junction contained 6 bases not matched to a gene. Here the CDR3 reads CSVQRTGDYEQYF. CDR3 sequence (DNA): TGCAGCGTCCAGAGGACAGGGGACTACGAGCAGTACTTC.

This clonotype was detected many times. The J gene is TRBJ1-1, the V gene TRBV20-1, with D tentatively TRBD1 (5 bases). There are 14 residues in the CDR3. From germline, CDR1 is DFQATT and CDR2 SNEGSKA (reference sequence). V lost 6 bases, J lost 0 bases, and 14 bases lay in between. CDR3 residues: CSARDGSMNTEAFF. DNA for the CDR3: TGCAGTGCCCGGGACGGAAGCATGAACACTGAAGCTTTCTTT.

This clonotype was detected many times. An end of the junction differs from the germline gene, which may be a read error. The CDR3 sequence is CASSELNSNQPQHF. The CDR3 DNA sequence: TGTGCCAGCAGTGAATTGAATAGCAATCAGCCCCAGCATTTT. This sequence joins TRBV10-3 and TRBJ1-5; no definite D call. Germline V gene data show CDR1 as ENHRY and CDR2 as SYGVKD. The CDR3 loop spans 14 amino acids.

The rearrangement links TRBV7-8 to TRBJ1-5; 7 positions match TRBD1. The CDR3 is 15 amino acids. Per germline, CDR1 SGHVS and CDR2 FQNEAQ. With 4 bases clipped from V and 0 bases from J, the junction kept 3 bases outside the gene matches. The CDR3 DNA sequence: TGTGCCAGCAGCTCCGGGGACAGTAGCAATCAGCCCCAGCATTTT. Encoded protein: CASSSGDSSNQPQHF.